This entry concerns a single T cell receptor beta chain. The antigen is undetermined. The data originate from a study of cytomegalovirus exposure and HLA in healthy donors. Findings of the study overall: In a later analysis, approximately 15,000 TCR beta sequences were associated with HLA alleles at 0.05 false discovery rate. Confirmation in vitro established that three CMV-associated chains were specific for CMV antigens. Many donors shared some public TCRs, even though most TCR sequences were rare. A missense variant in DCLRE1C was later tied to TCR beta V- and J-gene trimming.

The PCR contained 60 Vbeta and 13 Jbeta primers. Only in-frame clones appear in the TCRdb table, and some are missing; sequencing was by immunoSEQ multiplex PCR. The sample carries about 180,000 clones, 82% recorded once. The V end was cut by 6 bases, the J end by 2 bases, with 20 bases between. CDR3 length equals 16 residues. Germline values: CDR1 ENHRY, CDR2 SYGVKD. This receptor was obtained from a man in his forties or fifties in good health and CMV-seronegative. The chain recombines TRBV10-3 with TRBJ2-7, with D possibly TRBD2 on 5 matching bases. The sequenced sample consisted of PBMCs. CDR3 nucleotide sequence: TGTGCCATCAGGGGAGCGGCGAGGGAAGGCCCCTACGAGCAGTACTTC. Translating it yields CAIRGAAREGPYEQYF.